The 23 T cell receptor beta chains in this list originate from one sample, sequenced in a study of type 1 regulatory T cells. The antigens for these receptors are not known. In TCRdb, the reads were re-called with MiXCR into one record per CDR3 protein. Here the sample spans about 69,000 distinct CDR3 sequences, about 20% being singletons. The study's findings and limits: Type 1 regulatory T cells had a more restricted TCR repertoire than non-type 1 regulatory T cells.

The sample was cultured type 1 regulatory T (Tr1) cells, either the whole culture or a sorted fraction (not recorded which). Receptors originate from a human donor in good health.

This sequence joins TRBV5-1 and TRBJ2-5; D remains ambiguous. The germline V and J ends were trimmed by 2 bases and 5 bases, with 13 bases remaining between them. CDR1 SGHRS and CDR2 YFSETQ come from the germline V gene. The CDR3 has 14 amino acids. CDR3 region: CASSFNVGKETQYF. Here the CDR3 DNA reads TGCGCCAGCAGCTTCAACGTGGGAAAGGAGACCCAGTACTTC.

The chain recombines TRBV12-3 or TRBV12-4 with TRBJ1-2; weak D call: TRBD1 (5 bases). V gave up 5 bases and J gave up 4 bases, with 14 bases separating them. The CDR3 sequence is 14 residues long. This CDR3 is CASSPPGPIYGYTF. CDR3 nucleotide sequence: TGTGCCAGCAGTCCTCCGGGACCGATCTATGGCTACACCTTC.

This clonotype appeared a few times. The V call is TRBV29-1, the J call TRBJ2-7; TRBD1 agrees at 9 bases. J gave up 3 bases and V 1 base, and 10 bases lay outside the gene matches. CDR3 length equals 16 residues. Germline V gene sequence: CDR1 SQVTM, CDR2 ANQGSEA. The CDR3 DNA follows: TGCAGCGTTGAAGCTTACGCGGACAGGGGATACTACGAGCAGTACTTC. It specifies CSVEAYADRGYYEQYF.

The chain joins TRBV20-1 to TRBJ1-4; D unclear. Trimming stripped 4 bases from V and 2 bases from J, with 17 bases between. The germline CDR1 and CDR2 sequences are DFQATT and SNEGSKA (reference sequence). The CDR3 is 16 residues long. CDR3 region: CSATEPPVRTNEKLFF. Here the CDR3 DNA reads TGCAGTGCTACCGAACCTCCCGTGAGGACTAATGAAAAACTGTTTTTT.

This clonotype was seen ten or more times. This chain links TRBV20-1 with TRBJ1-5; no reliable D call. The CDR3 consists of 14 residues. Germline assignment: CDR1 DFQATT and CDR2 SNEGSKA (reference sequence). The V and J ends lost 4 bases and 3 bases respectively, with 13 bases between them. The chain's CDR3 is CSATGPWANQPQHF. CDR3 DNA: TGCAGTGCTACCGGGCCATGGGCCAATCAGCCCCAGCATTTT.

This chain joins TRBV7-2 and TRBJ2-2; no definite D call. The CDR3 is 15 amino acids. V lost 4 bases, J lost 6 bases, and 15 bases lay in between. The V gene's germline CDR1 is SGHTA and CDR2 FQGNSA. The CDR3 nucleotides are TGTGCCAGCAGCTATTACCCGGGTGGGGCCGGGGAGCTGTTTTTT. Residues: CASSYYPGGAGELFF. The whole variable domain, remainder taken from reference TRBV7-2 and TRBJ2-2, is GAGVSQSPSNKVTEKGKDVELRCDPISGHTALYWYRQSLGQGLEFLIYFQGNSAPDKSGLPSDRFSAERTGGSVSTLTIQRTQQEDSAVYLCASSYYPGGAGELFFGEGSRLTVL.

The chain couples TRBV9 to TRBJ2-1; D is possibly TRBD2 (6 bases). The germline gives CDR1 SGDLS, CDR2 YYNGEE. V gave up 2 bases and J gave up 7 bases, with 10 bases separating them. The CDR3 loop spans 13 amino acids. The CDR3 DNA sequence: TGTGCCAGCAGCGTGGGACTGCCTAATGAGCAGTTCTTC. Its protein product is CASSVGLPNEQFF. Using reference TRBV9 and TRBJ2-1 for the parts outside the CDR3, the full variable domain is DSGVTQTPKHLITATGQRVTLRCSPRSGDLSVYWYQQSLDQGLQFLIQYYNGEERAKGNILERFSAQQFPDLHSELNLSSLELGDSALYFCASSVGLPNEQFFGPGTRLTVL.

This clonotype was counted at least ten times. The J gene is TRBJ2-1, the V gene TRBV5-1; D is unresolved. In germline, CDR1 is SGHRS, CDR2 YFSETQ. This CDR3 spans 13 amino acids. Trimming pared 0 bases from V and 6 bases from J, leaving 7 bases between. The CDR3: CASSLGRSNEQFF. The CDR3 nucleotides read TGCGCCAGCAGCTTGGGTAGGAGCAATGAGCAGTTCTTC.

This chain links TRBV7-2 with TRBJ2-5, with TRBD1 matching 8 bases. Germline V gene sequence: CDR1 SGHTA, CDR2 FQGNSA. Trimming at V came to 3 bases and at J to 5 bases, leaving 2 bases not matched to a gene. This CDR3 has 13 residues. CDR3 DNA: TGTGCCAGCAGCTTCCAGGGGGCTGAGACCCAGTACTTC. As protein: CASSFQGAETQYF.

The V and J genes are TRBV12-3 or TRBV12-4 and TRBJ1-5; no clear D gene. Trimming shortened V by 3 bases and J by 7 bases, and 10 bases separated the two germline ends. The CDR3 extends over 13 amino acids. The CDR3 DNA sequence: TGTGCCAGCAGTTTTAACAACGACCAGCCCCAGCATTTT. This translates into CASSFNNDQPQHF.

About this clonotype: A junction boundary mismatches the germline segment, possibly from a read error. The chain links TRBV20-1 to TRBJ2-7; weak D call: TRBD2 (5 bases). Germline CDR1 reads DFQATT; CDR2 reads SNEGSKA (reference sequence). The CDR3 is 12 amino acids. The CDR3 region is CSTRDIPGEQYF. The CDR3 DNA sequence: TGCAGTACTAGAGATATTCCTGGGGAGCAGTACTTC.

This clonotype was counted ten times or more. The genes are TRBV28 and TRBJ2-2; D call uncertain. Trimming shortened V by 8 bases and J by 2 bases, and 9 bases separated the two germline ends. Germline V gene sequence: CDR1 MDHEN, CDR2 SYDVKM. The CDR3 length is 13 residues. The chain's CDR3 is CASSETNTGELFF. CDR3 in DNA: TGTGCCAGCTCGGAAACAAACACCGGGGAGCTGTTTTTT.

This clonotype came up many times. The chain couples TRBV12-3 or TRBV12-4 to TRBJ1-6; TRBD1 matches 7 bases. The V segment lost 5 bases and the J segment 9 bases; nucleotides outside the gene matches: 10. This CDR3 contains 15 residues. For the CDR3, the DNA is TGTGCCAGCAGTCAAACGACAGGGCTGGGTTCACCCCTCCACTTT. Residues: CASSQTTGLGSPLHF.

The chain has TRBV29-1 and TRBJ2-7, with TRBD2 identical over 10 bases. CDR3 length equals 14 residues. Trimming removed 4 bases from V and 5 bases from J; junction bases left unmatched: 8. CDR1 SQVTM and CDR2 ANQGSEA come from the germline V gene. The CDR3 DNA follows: TGCAGCGTTGTACCGACTAGCGGGTACGACGAGCAGTACTTC. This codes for CSVVPTSGYDEQYF.

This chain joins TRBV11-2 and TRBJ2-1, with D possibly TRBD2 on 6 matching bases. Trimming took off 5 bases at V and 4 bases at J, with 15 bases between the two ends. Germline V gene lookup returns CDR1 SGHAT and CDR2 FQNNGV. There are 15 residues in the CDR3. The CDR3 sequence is CASSTARDFYNEQFF. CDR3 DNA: TGTGCCAGCAGCACCGCCCGGGACTTTTACAATGAGCAGTTCTTC.

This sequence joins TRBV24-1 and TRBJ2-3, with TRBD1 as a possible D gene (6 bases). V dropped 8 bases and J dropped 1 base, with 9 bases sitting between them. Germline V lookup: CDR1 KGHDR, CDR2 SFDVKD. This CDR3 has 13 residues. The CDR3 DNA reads TGTGCCACCACCGCAGGGGGCACAGATACGCAGTATTTT. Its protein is CATTAGGTDTQYF.

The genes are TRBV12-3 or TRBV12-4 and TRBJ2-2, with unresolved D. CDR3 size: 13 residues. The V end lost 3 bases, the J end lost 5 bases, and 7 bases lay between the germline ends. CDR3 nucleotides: TGTGCCAGCAGTTTTAAGATGACCGGGGAGCTGTTTTTT. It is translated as CASSFKMTGELFF.

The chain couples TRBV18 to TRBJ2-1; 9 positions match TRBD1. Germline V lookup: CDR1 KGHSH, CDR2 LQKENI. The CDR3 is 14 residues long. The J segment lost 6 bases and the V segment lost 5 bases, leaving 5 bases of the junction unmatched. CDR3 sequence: CASSAPGQGNEQFF. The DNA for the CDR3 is TGTGCCAGCTCAGCTCCGGGACAGGGCAATGAGCAGTTCTTC. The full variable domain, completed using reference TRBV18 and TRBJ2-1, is NAGVMQNPRHLVRRRGQEARLRCSPMKGHSHVYWYRQLPEEGLKFMVYLQKENIIDESGMPKERFSAEFPKEGPSILRIQQVVRGDSAAYFCASSAPGQGNEQFFGPGTRLTVL.

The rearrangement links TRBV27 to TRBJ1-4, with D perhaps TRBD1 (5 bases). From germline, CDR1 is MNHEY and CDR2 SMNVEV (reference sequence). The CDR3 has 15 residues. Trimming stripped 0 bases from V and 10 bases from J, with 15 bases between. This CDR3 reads CASSLSDRSRGKLFF. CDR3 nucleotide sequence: TGTGCCAGCAGTTTATCTGACCGGAGTAGGGGAAAACTGTTTTTT. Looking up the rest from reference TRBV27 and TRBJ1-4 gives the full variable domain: EAQVTQNPRYLITVTGKKLTVTCSQNMNHEYMSWYRQDPGLGLRQIYYSMNVEVTDKGDVPEGYKVSRKEKRNFPLILESPSPNQTSLYFCASSLSDRSRGKLFFGSGTQLSVL.

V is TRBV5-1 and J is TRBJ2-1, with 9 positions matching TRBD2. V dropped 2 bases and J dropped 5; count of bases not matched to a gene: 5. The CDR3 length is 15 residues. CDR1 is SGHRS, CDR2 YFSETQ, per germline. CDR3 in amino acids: CASSLLTSGDNEQFF. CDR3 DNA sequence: TGCGCCAGCAGCTTACTGACTAGCGGAGACAATGAGCAGTTCTTC.

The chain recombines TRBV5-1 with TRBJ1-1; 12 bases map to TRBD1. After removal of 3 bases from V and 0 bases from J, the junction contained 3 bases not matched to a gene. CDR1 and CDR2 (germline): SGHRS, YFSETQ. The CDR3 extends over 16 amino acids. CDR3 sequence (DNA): TGCGCCAGCAGCTCCGGGACAGGGGGCATGAACACTGAAGCTTTCTTT. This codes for CASSSGTGGMNTEAFF.

The CDR3 here is CASSSGQGLGYTF. CDR3 coding DNA: TGTGCCAGCAGTTCAGGACAGGGCCTTGGCTACACCTTC. J is TRBJ1-2 and V is TRBV28; 8 bases map to TRBD1. V shed 4 bases, J shed 7 bases, and the junction held 5 bases outside the gene matches. This CDR3 spans 13 amino acids. In germline, CDR1 is MDHEN, CDR2 SYDVKM.

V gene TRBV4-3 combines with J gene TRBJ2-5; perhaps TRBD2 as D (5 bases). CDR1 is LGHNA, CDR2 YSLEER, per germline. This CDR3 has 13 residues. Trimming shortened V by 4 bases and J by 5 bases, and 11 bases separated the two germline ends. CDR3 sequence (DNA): TGCGCCAGCAGCCCGGGGTCCTGGGAGACCCAGTACTTC. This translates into CASSPGSWETQYF.